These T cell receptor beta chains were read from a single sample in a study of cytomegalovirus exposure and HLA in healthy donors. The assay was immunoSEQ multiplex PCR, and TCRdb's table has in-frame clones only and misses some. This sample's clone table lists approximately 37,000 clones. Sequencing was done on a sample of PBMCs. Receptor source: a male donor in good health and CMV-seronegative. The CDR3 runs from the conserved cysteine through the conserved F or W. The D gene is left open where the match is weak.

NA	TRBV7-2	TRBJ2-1	TGTGCCAGTAGGGGCAATCTCGATGAGCAGTTCTTC	CASRGNLDEQFF
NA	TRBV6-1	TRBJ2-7	TGTGCCAGCACCTCCATGAGGGCCCACGAGCAGTACTTC	CASTSMRAHEQYF
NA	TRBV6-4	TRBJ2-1	TGTGCCAGCAGTGACACCGCAGGGAGGGGGTCCTACAATGAGCAGTTCTTC	CASSDTAGRGSYNEQFF
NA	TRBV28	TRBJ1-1	TGTGCCAGGACCCTCAGGGGACCGAACACTGAAGCTTTCTTT	CARTLRGPNTEAFF
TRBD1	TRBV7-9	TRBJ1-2	TGTGCCAGCAGCTTCGGACAGGGCCTCTATGGCTACACCTTC	CASSFGQGLYGYTF
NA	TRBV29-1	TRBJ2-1	TGCAGCGCCCGGGGAAACGATGAGCAGTTCTTC	CSARGNDEQFF
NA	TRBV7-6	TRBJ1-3	TGTGCCAGCAGCCCCCAAGTAGGGGCGGGAAGCTCTGGAAACACCATATATTTT	CASSPQVGAGSSGNTIYF
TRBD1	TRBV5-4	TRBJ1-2	TGTGCCAGCAGCTCGAGGACAGGGGCCAACTATGGCTACACCTTC	CASSSRTGANYGYTF
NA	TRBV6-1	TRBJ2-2	TGTGCCGCTTTCGGCGGGGAGCTGTTTTTT	CAAFGGELFF
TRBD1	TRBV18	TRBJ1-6	TGTGCCAGCTCACCTCAGGGGGCCGGTAAGGATTCACCCCTCCACTTT	CASSPQGAGKDSPLHF
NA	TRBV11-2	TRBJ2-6	TGTGCCAGCAGCTTATCGGCTGGGGCCAACGTCCTGACTTTC	CASSLSAGANVLTF
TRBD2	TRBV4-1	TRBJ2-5	TGCGCCAGCAGCCCCCGACTAGCGGGGTCGCAAGAGACCCAGTACTTC	CASSPRLAGSQETQYF
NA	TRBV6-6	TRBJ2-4	TGTGCCAGCAGCCCCCAGGGGACGGCCAAAAACATTCAGTACTTC	CASSPQGTAKNIQYF
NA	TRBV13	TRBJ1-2	TGTGCCAGCAGCGTAGCCGGGGGGGGCTACACCTTC	CASSVAGGGYTF
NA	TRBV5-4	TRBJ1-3	TGTGCCAGCAGCTTGTTTCCGGGGGCTGGAAACACCATATATTTT	CASSLFPGAGNTIYF
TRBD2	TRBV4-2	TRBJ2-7	TGTGCCAGCAGCCCGGGACTAGCGGGGGCCTCCTACGAGCAGTACTTC	CASSPGLAGASYEQYF
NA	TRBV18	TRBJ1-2	TGTGCCAGCTCACCACCCAGGGGCCTCCATGGCTACACCTTC	CASSPPRGLHGYTF
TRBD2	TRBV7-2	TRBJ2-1	TGTGCCAGCAGCTTAAGTCGTGGCGGGGGGGCCCACAATGAGCAGTTCTTC	CASSLSRGGGAHNEQFF
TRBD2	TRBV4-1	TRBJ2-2	TGCGCCAGCAGCCAAGGAAGCGGGGGGGCCTCCGGGGAGCTGTTTTTT	CASSQGSGGASGELFF
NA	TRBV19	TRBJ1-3	TGTGCCAGTAGTATGATCCAGACTGGAAACACCATATATTTT	CASSMIQTGNTIYF
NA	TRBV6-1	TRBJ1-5	TGTGCCAGCAGTGAAGCGCTTCGGGTTCAGCCCCAGCATTTT	CASSEALRVQPQHF
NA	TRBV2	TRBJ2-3	TGTGCCAGCAGGAGGGTCGGAGCAGATACGCAGTATTTT	CASRRVGADTQYF
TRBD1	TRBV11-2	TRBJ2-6	TGTGCCAGCAGCATCAGGGGGCAAGGGGCCAACGTCCTGACTTTC	CASSIRGQGANVLTF
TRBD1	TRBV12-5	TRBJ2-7	TGTGCTAGTGGTTTGGTGCCAGGGGGCCGCCTCGAGCAGTACTTC	CASGLVPGGRLEQYF
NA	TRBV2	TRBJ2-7	TGTGCCAGCAGTGCTCCCTCAACTAGTCCCTCCTACGAGCAGTACTTC	CASSAPSTSPSYEQYF
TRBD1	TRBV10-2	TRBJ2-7	TGCGCCAGCAGTGGGGGTTGGGCAGGGGGCGACGAGCAGTACTTC	CASSGGWAGGDEQYF
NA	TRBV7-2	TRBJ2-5	TGTGCCAGCAGCTTTGGACAGACCGAGGAGCAGTACTTC	CASSFGQTEEQYF
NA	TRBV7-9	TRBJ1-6	TGTGCCAGCACTTTACCCCAGGGCAACTCACCCCTCCACTTT	CASTLPQGNSPLHF
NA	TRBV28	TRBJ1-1	TGTGCCAGCAGTTTATTCGGACGGACAGTAGAAGCTTTCTTT	CASSLFGRTVEAFF
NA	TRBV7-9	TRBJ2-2	TGTGCCAGCAGCCACACCGGGGGGCGCAACACCGGGGAGCTGTTTTTT	CASSHTGGRNTGELFF
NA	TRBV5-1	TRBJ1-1	TGCGCCAGCAGCGATACAGCCAAGAACACTGAAGCTTTCTTT	CASSDTAKNTEAFF
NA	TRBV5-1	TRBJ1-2	TGCGCCAGCAGCTCCACGGTCTCTCGAGACTATGGCTACACCTTC	CASSSTVSRDYGYTF
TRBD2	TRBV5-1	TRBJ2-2	TGCGCCAGCAGCTTGGCTAGCGGGGGGTACACCGAGGAGCTGTTTTTT	CASSLASGGYTEELFF
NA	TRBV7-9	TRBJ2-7	TGTGCCAGCAGCCACAATGTGAACGAGCAGTACTTC	CASSHNVNEQYF
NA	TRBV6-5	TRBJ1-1	TGTGCCAGCAGTCCCGGGACTCAGAACACTGAAGCTTTCTTT	CASSPGTQNTEAFF
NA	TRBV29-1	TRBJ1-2	TGCAGCGTTGAAGATCAGGGTGGCGATGGCTACACCTTC	CSVEDQGGDGYTF
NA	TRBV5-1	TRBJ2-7	TGCGCCAGCAGCACGGACACCACCTACGAGCAGTACTTC	CASSTDTTYEQYF
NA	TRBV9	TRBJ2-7	TGTGCCAGCAGCACAGCCGAGTCCTCCTACGAGCAGTACTTC	CASSTAESSYEQYF
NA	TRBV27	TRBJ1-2	TGTGCCAGCAGTTTGCAGGGAACAAATGGCTACACCTTC	CASSLQGTNGYTF
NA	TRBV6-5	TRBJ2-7	TGTGCCAGCAGTCCCGACAGGCCCTACGAGCAGTACTTC	CASSPDRPYEQYF